The T cell receptor beta chain under discussion was sequenced for a study of blood T cell repertoires in COVID-19. Turning to the study itself: Samples came from the United States, Italy and Spain, spanning acute and convalescent COVID-19. From T cells, B-cell-depleted T cells, or PBMCs came the material, which was cDNA or gDNA.

Original data processing: The assay estimated nucleated cells by amplifying reference gene primers. Sequencing was performed with immunoSEQ multiplex PCR; in TCRdb, only in-frame clones are kept and a portion is missing. The V and J calls and clone size are taken from that table; D and trimming were inferred from the DNA. The top ten clones hold about 3% of a sample with under 45,000 clones, roughly 80% of them seen once. Enrolled during active infection, Seattle patients were then followed longitudinally. This CDR3 is 15 amino acids long. The J segment lost 0 bases and the V segment lost 6 bases, leaving 6 bases of the junction unmatched. The germline gives CDR1 MRHNA, CDR2 SNTAGT.

V usage is TRBV6-4 and J usage is TRBJ2-3; 7 nucleotides match TRBD1. This TCR came from a man between 65 and 79 years old with COVID-19, enrolled during active disease. Sequenced input: peripheral blood. The CDR3 sequence is CASRPDRSSTDTQYF. The CDR3 bases are TGTGCCAGCAGGCCGGACAGGAGTAGCACAGATACGCAGTATTTT.